The next 4 T cell receptor beta chains were all read from a single sample in a study of patients and donors after allogeneic stem cell transplantation. Using its own MiXCR run on the RT-PCR reads, TCRdb lists one record per CDR3 protein. The sample lists over 150,000 distinct CDR3 sequences; around two fifths were seen once. Sequencing was carried out using blood, either unsorted or a sorted T cell fraction (not recorded which). These receptors were taken from a human donor who was either an allogeneic HSCT recipient or a stem cell or donor lymphocyte infusion donor (not recorded which). It is not recorded whose cells these are; they may come from a transplant donor.

This clonotype was detected only a few times. This chain's CDR3 is CASSLLTSGSQGEQFF. CDR3 nucleotide sequence: TGCGCCAGCAGCCTCCTAACTAGCGGGAGTCAGGGTGAGCAGTTCTTC. The chain is built from TRBV5-1 and TRBJ2-1; 11 bases agree with TRBD2. This CDR3 has 16 residues. The trim removed 4 bases at V and 9 bases at J, leaving 12 bases unmatched. The germline V gene encodes CDR1 SGHRS and CDR2 YFSETQ. The full variable domain, its missing parts supplied by reference TRBV5-1 and TRBJ2-1, is KAGVTQTPRYLIKTRGQQVTLSCSPISGHRSVSWYQQTPGQGLQFLFEYFSETQRNKGNFPGRFSGRQFSNSRSEMNVSTLELGDSALYLCASSLLTSGSQGEQFFGPGTRLTVL.

The chain joins TRBV12-3 or TRBV12-4 to TRBJ2-5; D is possibly TRBD1 or TRBD2 (6 bases each). V gave up 5 bases and J gave up 5 bases, with 15 bases separating them. The CDR3 contains 14 residues. The CDR3 nucleotides are TGTGCCAGCAGTCCATTGACCGGGGGCGAGACCCAGTACTTC. Amino acid sequence: CASSPLTGGETQYF.

The chain combines TRBV9 with TRBJ1-1, with D unclear. The CDR3 extends over 13 amino acids. Germline loops: CDR1 SGDLS, CDR2 YYNGEE. The V and J ends lost 3 bases and 4 bases respectively, with 10 bases between them. CDR3 in DNA: TGTGCCAGCAGCGATCAGGCGGTCACTGAAGCTTTCTTT. Residues: CASSDQAVTEAFF.

This clonotype was seen a handful of times. The chain links TRBV29-1 to TRBJ1-1; 7 nucleotides agree with TRBD1. V was clipped by 7 bases and J by 4 bases; unmatched bases: 9. Germline lookup yields CDR1 SQVTM and CDR2 ANQGSEA. This CDR3 region has 13 residues. The CDR3 here is CSGVGAGGTEAFF. The CDR3 bases are TGCAGCGGTGTTGGGGCAGGGGGCACTGAAGCTTTCTTT.